This T cell receptor beta chain was documented in a study of blood T cell repertoires in COVID-19. Overall study context: Sources were T cells, B-cell-depleted T cells, or PBMCs; the material itself was cDNA or gDNA.

This CDR3 region has 15 residues. V lost 5 bases to trimming and J lost 0 bases, with 12 bases between them. Germline lookup yields CDR1 SGDLS and CDR2 YYNGEE. Clones were read by immunoSEQ multiplex PCR, and TCRdb kept only the in-frame ones, dropping some. The data hold about 310,000 clones, with about 89% observed a single time. The chain joins TRBV9 to TRBJ2-1; weak D call: TRBD2 (6 bases). The sequencing sample was made of PBMCs or T cells enriched from blood (not recorded which). The receptor's source is a man aged 55 to 70 who had recovered from COVID-19. Here the CDR3 reads CASSFSGVSYNEQFF. The DNA of the CDR3 is TGTGCCAGCAGTTTTAGCGGAGTCTCCTACAATGAGCAGTTCTTC.